This T cell receptor (beta chain) was captured by sequencing in a study of blood T cell repertoires in COVID-19. Study context: The samples span acute and convalescent COVID-19 from the United States, Italy and Spain.

Enrollees, roughly 18 to 90 years old, lived in fewer than 25 US areas. Participants reported their clinical history, and cohort assignment relied on those reports. Original methodology: Researchers report that nucleated cell counts were estimated from reference gene primer amplification. TCRdb's table, derived via immunoSEQ multiplex PCR, lists solely in-frame clones and lacks some. Clone size and the V and J calls come from that table; the DNA yielded D and trimming. The sample consists of approximately 250,000 clones, approximately 80% of them appearing once. Germline values: CDR1 DFQATT, CDR2 SNEGSKA (reference sequence). The V and J ends lost 1 base and 13 bases respectively, with 10 bases between them. This CDR3 is 10 amino acids long.

The TCR sequence derives from a man between 35 and 55 years old who had recovered from COVID-19. Sequencing used PBMCs or T cells enriched from blood (not recorded which). V and J are TRBV20-1 and TRBJ1-2; tentative D call: TRBD1 (6 bases). For the CDR3, the DNA is TGCAGTGCTAGAGTCCCGGACAGCACCTTC. It translates to CSARVPDSTF.